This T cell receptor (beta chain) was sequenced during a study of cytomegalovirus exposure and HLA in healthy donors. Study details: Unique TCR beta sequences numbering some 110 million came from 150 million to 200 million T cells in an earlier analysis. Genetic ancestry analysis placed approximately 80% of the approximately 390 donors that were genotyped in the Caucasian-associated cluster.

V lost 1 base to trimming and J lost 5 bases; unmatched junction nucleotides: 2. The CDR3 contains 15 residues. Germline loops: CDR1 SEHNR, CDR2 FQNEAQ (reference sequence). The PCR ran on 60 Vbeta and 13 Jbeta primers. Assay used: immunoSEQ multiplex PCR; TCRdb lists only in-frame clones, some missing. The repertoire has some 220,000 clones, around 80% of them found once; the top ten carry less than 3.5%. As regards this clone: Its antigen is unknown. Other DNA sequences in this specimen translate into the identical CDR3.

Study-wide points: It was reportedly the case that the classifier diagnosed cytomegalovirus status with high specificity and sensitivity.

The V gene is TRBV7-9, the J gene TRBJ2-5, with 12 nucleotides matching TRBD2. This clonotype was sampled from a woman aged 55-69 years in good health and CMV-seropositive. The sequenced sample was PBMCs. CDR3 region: CASSLGLAGEETQYF. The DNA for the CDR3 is TGTGCCAGCAGCTTAGGACTAGCGGGAGAGGAGACCCAGTACTTC.